This entry lists 26 T cell receptor beta chains sequenced from one sample in a study of cytomegalovirus exposure and HLA in healthy donors. It was with 60 Vbeta and 13 Jbeta primers that the PCR ran. The protocol was immunoSEQ multiplex PCR, while the TCRdb copy is restricted to in-frame clones and leaves out a portion. Of a few hundred thousand clones detected, less than 85% appear once; the ten largest clones hold 0.2% to 0.25%. Sequencing was carried out using PBMCs. Source of these receptors: a girl aged 2-10 years in good health and CMV-seronegative.

J is TRBJ2-1 and V is TRBV5-5; 9 nucleotides line up with TRBD2. CDR1 SGHKS and CDR2 YYEKEE come from the germline V gene (reference sequence). V shed 0 bases and J 9 bases; nucleotides not matched to a gene: 4. The CDR3 length is 14 residues. CDR3 sequence (DNA): TGTGCCAGCAGCTTGGGCGGGGGGGCTCTTGAGCAGTTCTTC. It is translated as CASSLGGGALEQFF.

This rearrangement joins TRBV6-5 to TRBJ2-3; D is perhaps TRBD2 (6 bases). V lost 8 bases and J lost 0, with 15 bases in between. CDR1 is MNHEY, CDR2 SVGAGI, per germline. The CDR3 has 15 amino acids. The CDR3 protein is CASQREGRSTDTQYF. Here the CDR3 DNA reads TGTGCCAGCCAGAGAGAGGGGAGGAGCACAGATACGCAGTATTTT.

The chain uses TRBV2 and TRBJ2-3; 13 nucleotides line up with TRBD2. V shed 6 bases and J 3 bases; nucleotides not matched to a gene: 12. The CDR3 runs to 18 residues. CDR1 and CDR2 from the germline V gene are SNHLY and FYNNEI. CDR3 amino acids: CASSPIRTSGRYTDTQYF. CDR3 nucleotides: TGTGCCAGCAGCCCCATCCGGACTAGCGGGAGATATACAGATACGCAGTATTTT.

The chain couples TRBV4-2 to TRBJ2-3; 11 bases fit TRBD2. The V gene end was trimmed by 0 bases and the J gene end by 2 bases; junction bases not matched to a gene: 10. From germline, CDR1 is LGHNA and CDR2 YNFKEQ. This CDR3 is 19 amino acids long. This CDR3 is CASSQESLAGGVPTDTQYF. CDR3 sequence (DNA): TGTGCCAGCAGCCAAGAGTCCCTAGCGGGAGGAGTCCCCACAGATACGCAGTATTTT.

This chain uses TRBV7-9 with TRBJ2-1; TRBD2 matches at 7 bases. The ends lost 8 bases at V and 5 bases at J; junction bases unmatched: 6. This CDR3 has 13 amino acids. CDR1 and CDR2 from the germline V gene are SEHNR and FQNEAQ (reference sequence). The CDR3 is CASGGDGHNEQFF. CDR3 DNA: TGTGCCAGCGGGGGGGACGGGCACAATGAGCAGTTCTTC.

This chain connects TRBV19 to TRBJ1-4; D might be TRBD1 (5 bases). This CDR3 spans 15 amino acids. The V end was cut by 4 bases, the J end by 7 bases, with 16 bases between. Germline CDR1 LNHDA, CDR2 SQIVND (reference sequence). The CDR3 protein is CASSTNQGRGEKLFF. The DNA of the CDR3 is TGTGCCAGTAGTACCAACCAGGGTAGGGGTGAAAAACTGTTTTTT.

The rearrangement uses TRBV27 and TRBJ1-1, with D unclear. V lost 10 bases and J 4 bases, leaving 19 bases between the germline ends. There are 14 residues in the CDR3. CDR1 MNHEY and CDR2 SMNVEV come from the germline V gene (reference sequence). The CDR3 region has the DNA TGTGCCACCAAACCGGGCCTTCGGGGCACTGAAGCTTTCTTT. This translates into CATKPGLRGTEAFF.

In its sample, this clone was seen a few times. The chain has TRBV6-1 and TRBJ1-1, with TRBD1 matching 8 bases. CDR3 length: 12 amino acids. Losses at the gene ends were 7 bases for V and 7 bases for J; bases not matched to a gene: 5. Germline V lookup: CDR1 MNHNS, CDR2 SASEGT. The CDR3 loop is CASTRGQGEAFF. As DNA, the CDR3 is TGTGCCAGCACCAGGGGGCAGGGTGAAGCTTTCTTT.

This clone turned up a few times. The chain employs TRBV5-6 and TRBJ2-5; 8 bases agree with TRBD2. This CDR3 has 14 residues. Trimming took 0 bases from V and 5 from J; bases not matched to a gene: 3. Per germline, CDR1 SGHDT and CDR2 YYEEEE. The CDR3 protein is CASSLEASGETQYF. CDR3 DNA sequence: TGTGCCAGCAGCTTGGAGGCTAGCGGGGAGACCCAGTACTTC.

The chain has TRBV5-4 and TRBJ1-1, with TRBD1 matching 10 bases. The CDR3 consists of 11 residues. Germline lookup yields CDR1 SGHNT and CDR2 YYREEE (reference sequence). V was clipped by 8 bases and J by 7 bases; unmatched bases: 2. This CDR3 is CARGTGDEAFF. DNA for the CDR3: TGTGCCAGGGGGACAGGGGATGAAGCTTTCTTT.

The rearrangement joins TRBV5-1 to TRBJ2-3; 16 bases align to TRBD2. Germline lookup yields CDR1 SGHRS and CDR2 YFSETQ. The V and J ends lost 4 bases and 4 bases, in that order; junction bases with no gene match: 9. This CDR3 is 18 amino acids long. CDR3 in amino acids: CASSPGTSGGAWADTQYF. Written as DNA, the CDR3 is TGCGCCAGCAGCCCCGGGACTAGCGGGGGGGCCTGGGCAGATACGCAGTATTTT.

The chain uses TRBV4-2 and TRBJ1-4; D call uncertain. The CDR3 totals 17 residues. The ends were cut back, 2 bases at V and 5 bases at J, with 18 bases in the middle. Germline values: CDR1 LGHNA, CDR2 YNFKEQ. Here the CDR3 DNA reads TGTGCCAGCAGCCAATACGTCTCCCCTGACACCAATGAAAAACTGTTTTTT. Residues: CASSQYVSPDTNEKLFF.

V gene TRBV21-1 combines with J gene TRBJ1-6; the table's D call TRBD1 went unverified against the DNA. TRBV21-1 is a pseudogene segment. The CDR3 contains 19 residues. The CDR3 reads CASSFRRTGSIPVRTPLHF. CDR3 DNA sequence: TGTGCCAGCAGCTTCCGTAGGACAGGGAGTATACCGGTCAGAACACCCCTCCACTTT.

Only one count was recorded for this clone. V gene TRBV2 combines with J gene TRBJ2-3; D may be TRBD1 (6 bases). Germline V gene data show CDR1 as SNHLY and CDR2 as FYNNEI. CDR3 length: 13 residues. Trimming left V 10 bases short and J 4 bases short, with 15 bases between. The CDR3: CATEQGPPDTQYF. DNA for the CDR3: TGTGCCACGGAACAGGGTCCCCCAGATACGCAGTATTTT.

In nucleotides, the CDR3 is TGTGCCAGCAGTGAGGAGGGAGGGGGGGATGGCTACACCTTC. This gives the protein CASSEEGGGDGYTF. The rearrangement links TRBV6-1 to TRBJ1-2; D may be TRBD1 (6 bases). This CDR3 has 14 amino acids. Germline V CDR1 and CDR2: MNHNS, SASEGT. The V gene lost 3 bases and the J gene lost 6 bases, with 14 bases spanning the gap.

This rearrangement joins TRBV29-1 to TRBJ1-2; 9 bases are shared with TRBD1. Germline trimming cut 7 bases from V and 1 base from J; bases unmatched to any gene: 4. This CDR3 has 13 amino acids. CDR1 is SQVTM, CDR2 ANQGSEA, per germline. In nucleotides, the CDR3 is TGCAGCGCCGGGACAGGGAATAACTATGGCTACACCTTC. This codes for CSAGTGNNYGYTF.

The chain couples TRBV7-2 to TRBJ2-3, with TRBD2 identical over 10 bases. V dropped 5 bases and J dropped 0; count of bases not matched to a gene: 14. Germline V gene lookup returns CDR1 SGHTA and CDR2 FQGNSA. The CDR3 runs to 19 residues. The CDR3 sequence is CASSRRGSGGLVSTDTQYF. For the CDR3, the DNA is TGTGCCAGCAGCCGTCGTGGTAGCGGGGGGCTGGTTAGCACAGATACGCAGTATTTT.

V is TRBV30 and J is TRBJ2-1; unclear D gene. V lost 0 bases to trimming and J lost 4 bases, with 10 bases between them. This CDR3 has 14 amino acids. Germline CDR1 GTSNPN, CDR2 SVGIG (reference sequence). The CDR3 DNA reads TGTGCCTGGAGTGTTGGTGGCCTTTACAATGAGCAGTTCTTC. Amino acids: CAWSVGGLYNEQFF.

The chain carries TRBV29-1 and TRBJ2-7; D might be TRBD1 (5 bases). This CDR3 spans 12 amino acids. CDR1 is SQVTM, CDR2 ANQGSEA, per germline. V was shortened by 6 bases and J by 5 bases, with 14 bases between the two germline ends. DNA for the CDR3: TGCAGCGTAAGGCCAGGGCCCCACGAGCAGTACTTC. Its protein product is CSVRPGPHEQYF.

This clone was detected only a few times. The chain recombines TRBV6-1 with TRBJ2-5; 7 bases map to TRBD1. Germline CDR1 and CDR2: MNHNS and SASEGT. V trimming: 5 bases; J trimming: 1 base; junction bases outside the gene matches: 7. The length of the CDR3 is 15 residues. The CDR3 nucleotides are TGTGCCAGCAGTAGCCGACAGGGCACCCAAGAGACCCAGTACTTC. It yields the protein CASSSRQGTQETQYF.

As for this clone: A read error may produce the germline difference seen at one junction end. The rearrangement uses TRBV6-1 and TRBJ1-4, with TRBD1 matching 8 bases. The germline V gene has CDR1 MNHNS and CDR2 SASEGT. This CDR3 has 15 amino acids. For the CDR3, the DNA is TGTGCCAGCAGCGAAGGGGACAGGCAGAATGAAAAACTGTTTTTT. Translation gives CASSEGDRQNEKLFF.

The chain employs TRBV6-1 and TRBJ2-1, with TRBD1 as a possible D gene (5 bases). With 5 bases removed from V and 0 bases from J, the gap between germline ends came to 11 bases. CDR1 and CDR2 (germline): MNHNS, SASEGT. This CDR3 is 15 amino acids long. As DNA, the CDR3 is TGTGCCAGCAGTCAGGGTAGTAGCTCCTACAATGAGCAGTTCTTC. It yields the protein CASSQGSSSYNEQFF.

J is TRBJ1-3 and V is TRBV30, with D possibly being TRBD1 (5 bases). The length of the CDR3 is 14 residues. The ends were cut back, 4 bases at V and 3 bases at J, with 13 bases in the middle. Germline CDR1 and CDR2: GTSNPN and SVGIG (reference sequence). This chain's CDR3 is CAWTVGVNGNTIYF. CDR3 bases: TGTGCCTGGACTGTAGGGGTAAATGGAAACACCATATATTTT.

The genes are TRBV19 and TRBJ1-1; no reliable D call. Trimming stripped 0 bases from V and 1 base from J, with 9 bases between. Germline V gene sequence: CDR1 LNHDA, CDR2 SQIVND (reference sequence). The CDR3 length is 15 residues. As DNA, the CDR3 is TGTGCCAGTAGTATAGAGGTAGCCAGGAACACTGAAGCTTTCTTT. Translated: CASSIEVARNTEAFF. Supplemented by reference TRBV19 and TRBJ1-1, the full variable domain reads DGGITQSPKYLFRKEGQNVTLSCEQNLNHDAMYWYRQDPGQGLRLIYYSQIVNDFQKGDIAEGYSVSREKKESFPLTVTSAQKNPTAFYLCASSIEVARNTEAFFGQGTRLTVV.

The V and J genes are TRBV6-5 and TRBJ1-1, with no clear D. The CDR3 is 15 residues long. Looked up from germline, CDR1 is MNHEY and CDR2 is SVGAGI. With 0 bases removed from V and 6 bases from J, the gap between germline ends came to 14 bases. The CDR3 bases are TGTGCCAGCAGTTACTCGAAATTGAGGCTTCCTGAAGCTTTCTTT. This sequence encodes CASSYSKLRLPEAFF.

J is TRBJ1-3 and V is TRBV29-1; D remains ambiguous. Trimming stripped 3 bases from V and 0 bases from J, with 12 bases between. Per germline, CDR1 SQVTM and CDR2 ANQGSEA. The CDR3 runs 15 residues. The CDR3 sequence is CSVERVMNSGNTIYF. The CDR3 nucleotides are TGCAGCGTTGAGAGGGTAATGAACTCTGGAAACACCATATATTTT. The whole variable domain, filled in from reference TRBV29-1 and TRBJ1-3, reads SAVISQKPSRDICQRGTSLTIQCQVDSQVTMMFWYRQQPGQSLTLIATANQGSEATYESGFVIDKFPISRPNLTFSTLTVSNMSPEDSSIYLCSVERVMNSGNTIYFGEGSWLTVV.